This T cell receptor beta chain was observed in a study of T cell changes during pregnancy in multiple sclerosis. Here immunoSEQ multiplex PCR was the method, and the copy in TCRdb shows in-frame clones only, minus some. The sample has approximately 50,000 clones; 80% to 95% are singletons. Germline V CDR1 and CDR2: LNHDA, SQIVND (reference sequence). Trimming removed 5 bases from V and 7 bases from J, with 17 bases in between. The CDR3 runs 14 residues. The clonotype comes from a female donor in good health, enrolled as a control in a pregnancy study. The sequenced sample was peripheral blood, obtained in the third trimester of pregnancy. This rearrangement joins TRBV19 to TRBJ1-2, with a possible D match to TRBD1 (6 bases). The CDR3, as DNA: TGTGCCAGTAGTCCCATGGGGGGGGCGCGTGGCTACACCTTC. Translated: CASSPMGGARGYTF.